This T cell receptor beta chain was captured by sequencing in a study of blood T cell repertoires in COVID-19. Study context: Italy, Spain and the United States were the sources of the convalescent and acute COVID-19 samples. From T cells, B-cell-depleted T cells, or PBMCs came the material, which was cDNA or gDNA.

As processed by the authors: Reference gene primer amplification in the assay estimated nucleated cell counts. The repertoire was sequenced with immunoSEQ multiplex PCR; TCRdb's copy has only in-frame clones and lacks some. D and trimming were read from the DNA, whereas the V and J calls and clone size are those reported in that table. The sample has some 140,000 clones; 80% to 85% are singletons. From germline, CDR1 is SGHDT and CDR2 YYEEEE. This CDR3 contains 16 residues. With 4 bases removed from V and 0 bases from J, the gap between germline ends came to 11 bases. The rearrangement links TRBV5-6 to TRBJ1-6, with D possibly matching TRBD1 (6 bases). The source is a man aged 60 to 69 with acute or convalescent COVID-19. Sequenced: peripheral blood. In DNA, the CDR3 is TGTGCCAGCAGCCCTGACAGGAGCTCCTATAATTCACCCCTCCACTTT. Amino acids: CASSPDRSSYNSPLHF.